The T cell receptor (beta chain) described here comes from a study of Ad26.COV2.S vaccination and SARS-CoV-2 variants. Broader study findings: Recipients of either vaccine or placebo displayed similar breadth of non-spike TCRs. Overall T cell responses may have been underestimated by the analyses of TCR breadth and depth.

The treatment denotes: some 20 received Ad26.COV2.S at low or high dose, single or two shots; roughly 5 received placebo; per-sample allocation not given. Day 63 after the first vaccine or placebo injection was the time point for sampling. TCRdb's table, derived via immunoSEQ multiplex PCR, lists solely in-frame clones and lacks some. Counted here are hundreds of thousands of clones, 80% to 90% occurring once; the ten biggest clones make up about 1.5%. V lost 1 base to trimming and J lost 4 bases, with 16 bases between them. CDR3 length equals 15 residues. Germline loops: CDR1 GTSNPN, CDR2 SVGIG (reference sequence). Details on this clone: Its antigen is not known.

This sequence joins TRBV30 and TRBJ1-1; unclear D gene. This material consisted of peripheral blood, taken in a trial of Ad26.COV2.S vaccine versus placebo. This sequence originates from a person aged 18-65 years who received the Ad26.COV2.S COVID-19 vaccine or a placebo. In DNA form, the CDR3 reads TGTGCCTGGAGTGAGGCAGCCTCCGGGGTCACTGAAGCTTTCTTT. Translating gives CAWSEAASGVTEAFF.